This TCR beta chain originates from a study of blood T cells in healthy people across ages. The CDR3 runs to 14 residues. Germline-derived CDR1 and CDR2 are SGHTA and FQGNSA. V lost 5 bases, J lost 7 bases, and 18 bases lay in between. In its sample, this clonotype was seen a few times. What it recognizes is unknown. Findings and caveats of the study: Shifts in expanded clonotypes may have been confounded by donor CMV status, which was unknown.

Staff drew approximately 9.1 milliliters of peripheral blood from each donor. It was with a sample-barcoded 5' primer and a J-beta primer mix that a second PCR of about 7 to 12 cycles was run. Each cDNA molecule received a tag from a template-switch adaptor that had 12 random nucleotides. Each CDR3 protein is one row after TCRdb ran MiXCR on the 5' RACE reads. Seen here are 1.5 million to 2 million distinct CDR3 sequences, about 30% observed once, and the top ten hold roughly 8%. This sequence was found in a young woman in good health. The sequenced sample consisted of blood. The chain joins TRBV7-2 to TRBJ2-7; D call uncertain. This CDR3 is CASSRLTPLGEQYF. CDR3 sequence (DNA): TGTGCCAGCAGCCGCCTCACACCGCTGGGTGAGCAGTACTTC.